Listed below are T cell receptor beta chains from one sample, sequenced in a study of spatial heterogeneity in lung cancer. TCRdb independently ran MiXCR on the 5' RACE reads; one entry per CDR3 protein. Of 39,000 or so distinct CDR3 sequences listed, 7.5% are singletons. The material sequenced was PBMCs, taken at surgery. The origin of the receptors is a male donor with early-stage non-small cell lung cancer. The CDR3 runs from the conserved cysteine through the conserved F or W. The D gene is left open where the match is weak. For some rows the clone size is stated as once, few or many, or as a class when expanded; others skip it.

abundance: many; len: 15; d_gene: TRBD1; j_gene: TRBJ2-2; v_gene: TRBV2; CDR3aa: CASRGQGTGTGELFF; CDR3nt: TGTGCCAGCAGGGGACAGGGGACTGGGACCGGGGAGCTGTTTTTT
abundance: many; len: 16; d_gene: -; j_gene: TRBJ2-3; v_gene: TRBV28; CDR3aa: CASSGVGPSSTDTQYF; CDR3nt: TGTGCCAGCAGTGGGGTGGGGCCTTCTAGCACAGATACGCAGTATTTT
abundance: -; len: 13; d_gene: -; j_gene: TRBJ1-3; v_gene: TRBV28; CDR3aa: CASSRQSGNTIYF; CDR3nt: TGTGCCAGCAGCCGACAGAGTGGAAACACCATATATTTT
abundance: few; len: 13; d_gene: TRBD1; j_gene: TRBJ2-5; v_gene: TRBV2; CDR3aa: CASRPTGGETQYF; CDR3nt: TGTGCCAGCAGGCCCACAGGGGGAGAGACCCAGTACTTC
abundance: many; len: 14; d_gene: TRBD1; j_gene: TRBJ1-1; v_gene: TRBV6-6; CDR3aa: CASSYGTGGTEAFF; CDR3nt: TGTGCCAGCAGTTACGGGACAGGAGGAACTGAAGCTTTCTTT
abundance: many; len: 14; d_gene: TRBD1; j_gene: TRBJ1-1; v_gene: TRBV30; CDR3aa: CAWSVYRGGIEAFF; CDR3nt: TGTGCCTGGAGTGTCTACAGGGGGGGGATAGAAGCTTTCTTT
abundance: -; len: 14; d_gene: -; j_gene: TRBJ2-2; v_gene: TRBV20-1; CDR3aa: CSASVRVNTGELFF; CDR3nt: TGCAGTGCTAGTGTCCGGGTTAACACCGGGGAGCTGTTTTTT
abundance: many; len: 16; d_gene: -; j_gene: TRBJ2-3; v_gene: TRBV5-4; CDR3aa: CASSLGPRIGTDTQYF; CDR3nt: TGTGCCAGCAGCCTGGGACCCCGGATCGGCACAGATACGCAGTATTTT
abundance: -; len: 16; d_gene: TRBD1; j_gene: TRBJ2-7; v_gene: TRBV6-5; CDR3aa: CASSDTPGGSFGGQYF; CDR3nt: TGTGCCAGCAGTGACACCCCAGGGGGCTCGTTTGGAGGGCAGTACTTC
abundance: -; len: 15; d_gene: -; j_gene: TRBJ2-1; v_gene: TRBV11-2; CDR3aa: CASSASTGSYNEQFF; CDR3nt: TGTGCCAGCAGCGCCTCTACAGGATCCTACAATGAGCAGTTCTTC
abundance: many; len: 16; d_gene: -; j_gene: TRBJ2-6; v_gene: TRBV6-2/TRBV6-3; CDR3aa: CASSYSEAAGANVLTF; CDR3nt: TGTGCCAGCAGTTACTCGGAAGCGGCCGGGGCCAACGTCCTGACTTTC
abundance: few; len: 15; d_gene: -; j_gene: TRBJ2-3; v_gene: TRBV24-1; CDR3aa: CATSDSGTSTDTQYF; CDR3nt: TGTGCCACCAGTGATTCGGGTACTAGCACAGATACGCAGTATTTT
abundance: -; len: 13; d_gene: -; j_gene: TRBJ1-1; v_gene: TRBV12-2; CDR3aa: CASRLGLGPEAFF; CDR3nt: TGTGCAAGTCGCTTAGGGCTAGGCCCTGAAGCTTTCTTT
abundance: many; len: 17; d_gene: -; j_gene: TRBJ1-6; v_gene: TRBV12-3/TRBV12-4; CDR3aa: CASNQSRERSYNSPLHF; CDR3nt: TGTGCCAGCAACCAAAGCAGGGAGAGGTCCTATAATTCACCCCTCCACTTT
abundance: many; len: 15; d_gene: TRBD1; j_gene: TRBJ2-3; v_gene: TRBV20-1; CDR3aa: CSARAGTGGTDTQYF; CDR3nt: TGCAGTGCTAGAGCCGGGACAGGGGGTACAGATACGCAGTATTTT
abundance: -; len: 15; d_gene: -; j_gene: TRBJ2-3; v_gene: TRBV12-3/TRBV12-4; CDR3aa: CASSSTGSSRGNQYF; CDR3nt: TGTGCCAGCAGTTCCACCGGGTCTAGTCGGGGGAACCAGTATTTT
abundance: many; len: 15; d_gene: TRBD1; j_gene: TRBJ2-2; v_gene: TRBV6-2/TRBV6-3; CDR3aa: CASRGTGTLSGELFF; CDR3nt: TGTGCCAGCAGAGGGACAGGGACGCTGTCCGGGGAGCTGTTTTTT
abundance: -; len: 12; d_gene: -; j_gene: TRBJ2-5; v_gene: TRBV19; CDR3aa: CASSQSQETQYF; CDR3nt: TGTGCCAGTAGCCAGAGCCAAGAGACCCAGTACTTC
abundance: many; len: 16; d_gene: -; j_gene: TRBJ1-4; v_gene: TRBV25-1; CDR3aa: CASRGASWQGGEKLFF; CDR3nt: TGTGCCAGCAGGGGGGCAAGTTGGCAGGGCGGTGAAAAACTGTTTTTT
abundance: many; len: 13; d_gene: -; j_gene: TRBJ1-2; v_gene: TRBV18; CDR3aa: CASSSGDRYGYTF; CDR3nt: TGTGCCAGCTCCTCAGGGGACCGCTATGGCTACACCTTC
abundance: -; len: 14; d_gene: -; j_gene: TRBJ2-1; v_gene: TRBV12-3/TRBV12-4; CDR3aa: CASSLQGSRNEQFF; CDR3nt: TGTGCCAGCAGTTTGCAGGGGTCGCGTAATGAGCAGTTCTTC
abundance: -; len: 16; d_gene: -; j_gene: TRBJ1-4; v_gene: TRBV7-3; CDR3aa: CASRLLRGKANEKLFF; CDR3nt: TGTGCCAGCAGACTACTCAGGGGAAAGGCTAATGAAAAACTGTTTTTT
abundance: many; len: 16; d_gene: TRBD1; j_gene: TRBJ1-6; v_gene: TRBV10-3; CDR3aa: CAISDRGQGTNSPLHF; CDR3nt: TGTGCCATCAGTGACCGTGGACAGGGGACGAATTCACCCCTCCACTTT
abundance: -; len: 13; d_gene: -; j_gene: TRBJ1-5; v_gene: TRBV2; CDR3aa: CASRGHENQPQHF; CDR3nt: TGTGCCAGCAGAGGACACGAAAATCAGCCCCAGCATTTT
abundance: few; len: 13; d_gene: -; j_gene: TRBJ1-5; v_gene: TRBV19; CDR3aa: CASSIPGNQPQHF; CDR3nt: TGTGCCAGTAGTATTCCCGGGAATCAGCCCCAGCATTTT
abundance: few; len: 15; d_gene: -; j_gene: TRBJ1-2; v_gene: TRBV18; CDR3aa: CASSPARDLGYGYTF; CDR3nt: TGTGCCAGCTCACCGGCGAGGGATCTTGGCTATGGCTACACCTTC
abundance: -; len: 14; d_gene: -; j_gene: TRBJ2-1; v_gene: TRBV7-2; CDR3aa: CASSPLRGRNEQFF; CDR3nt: TGTGCCAGCAGCCCCCTTCGAGGGAGGAATGAGCAGTTCTTC
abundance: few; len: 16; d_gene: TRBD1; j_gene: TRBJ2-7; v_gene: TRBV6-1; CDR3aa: CASSSPGQGALYEQYF; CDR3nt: TGTGCCAGCAGTTCTCCTGGACAGGGGGCTTTGTACGAGCAGTACTTC
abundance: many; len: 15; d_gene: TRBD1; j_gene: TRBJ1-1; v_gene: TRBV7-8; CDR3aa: CASSSPGQRSNEAFF; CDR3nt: TGTGCCAGCAGCTCCCCGGGACAGAGATCGAATGAAGCTTTCTTT
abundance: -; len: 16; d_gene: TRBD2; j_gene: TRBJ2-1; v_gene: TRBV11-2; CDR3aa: CASSFRTSGGYNEQFF; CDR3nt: TGTGCCAGCAGCTTCCGGACTAGCGGGGGCTACAATGAGCAGTTCTTC
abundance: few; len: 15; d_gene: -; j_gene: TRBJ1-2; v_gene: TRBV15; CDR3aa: CATSRGQSANYGYTF; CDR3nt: TGTGCCACCAGCAGAGGACAGTCAGCTAACTATGGCTACACCTTC
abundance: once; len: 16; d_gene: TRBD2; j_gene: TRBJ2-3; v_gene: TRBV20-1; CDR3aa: CSARLAGAGGTDTQYF; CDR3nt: TGCAGTGCTAGGTTAGCGGGAGCGGGAGGAACAGATACGCAGTATTTT
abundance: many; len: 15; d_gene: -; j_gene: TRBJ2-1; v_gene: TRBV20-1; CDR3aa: CSASPGTQFYNEQFF; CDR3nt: TGCAGTGCTAGTCCAGGGACACAGTTCTACAATGAGCAGTTCTTC
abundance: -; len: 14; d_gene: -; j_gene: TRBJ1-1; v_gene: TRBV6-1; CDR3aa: CASSDLAGNTEAFF; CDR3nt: TGTGCCAGCAGTGACCTGGCTGGGAACACTGAAGCTTTCTTT
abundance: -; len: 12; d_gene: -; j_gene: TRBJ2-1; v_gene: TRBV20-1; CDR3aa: CSALHREAGQFF; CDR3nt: TGCAGTGCCCTTCACCGGGAAGCGGGGCAGTTCTTC
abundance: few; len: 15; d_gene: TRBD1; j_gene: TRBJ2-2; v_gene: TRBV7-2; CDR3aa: CASSLAGQVTGELFF; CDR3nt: TGTGCCAGCAGCTTAGCTGGACAGGTCACCGGGGAGCTGTTTTTT
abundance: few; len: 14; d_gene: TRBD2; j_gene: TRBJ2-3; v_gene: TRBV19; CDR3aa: CASSEAGGTDTQYF; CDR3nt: TGTGCCAGTAGTGAAGCGGGGGGGACAGATACGCAGTATTTT
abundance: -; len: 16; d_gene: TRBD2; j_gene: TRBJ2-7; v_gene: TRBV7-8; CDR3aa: CASSLRVDSGGYEQYF; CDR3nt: TGTGCCAGCAGCTTAAGGGTGGATAGCGGGGGCTACGAGCAGTACTTC
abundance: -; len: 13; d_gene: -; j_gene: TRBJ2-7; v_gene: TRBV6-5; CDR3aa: CASISPTTYEQYF; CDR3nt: TGTGCCAGCATTAGTCCAACCACCTACGAGCAGTACTTC
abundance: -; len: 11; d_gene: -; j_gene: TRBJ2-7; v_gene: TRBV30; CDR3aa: CAWSVKNEQYF; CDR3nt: TGTGCCTGGAGTGTAAAGAACGAGCAGTACTTC
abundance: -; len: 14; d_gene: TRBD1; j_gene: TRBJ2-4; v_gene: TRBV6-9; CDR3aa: CASSVDRAKNIQYF; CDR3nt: TGTGCCAGCAGCGTAGACAGGGCGAAAAACATTCAGTACTTC
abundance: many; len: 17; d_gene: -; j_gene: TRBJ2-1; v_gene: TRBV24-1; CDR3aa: CATSDFDSGGSYNEQFF; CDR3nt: TGTGCCACCAGTGATTTCGATAGCGGAGGCTCCTACAATGAGCAGTTCTTC
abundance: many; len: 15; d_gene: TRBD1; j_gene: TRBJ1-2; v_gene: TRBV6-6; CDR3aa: CASTSPRDRAYGYTF; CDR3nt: TGTGCCAGCACCAGCCCCCGGGACAGGGCCTATGGCTACACCTTC
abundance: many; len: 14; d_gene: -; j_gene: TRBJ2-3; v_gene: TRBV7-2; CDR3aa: CASSSTGRSDTQYF; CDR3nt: TGTGCCAGCAGCTCGACTGGAAGGTCAGATACGCAGTATTTT
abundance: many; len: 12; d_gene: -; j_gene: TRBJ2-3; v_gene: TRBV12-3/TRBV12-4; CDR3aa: CASSSSTDTQYF; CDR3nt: TGTGCCAGCAGTTCCAGCACAGATACGCAGTATTTT
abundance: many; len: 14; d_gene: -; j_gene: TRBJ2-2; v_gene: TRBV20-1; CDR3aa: CSAEGTSNTGELFF; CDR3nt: TGCAGTGCGGAAGGGACATCGAACACCGGGGAGCTGTTTTTT
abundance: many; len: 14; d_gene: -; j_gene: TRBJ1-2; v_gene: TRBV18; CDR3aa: CASSPPTDTYGYTF; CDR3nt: TGTGCCAGCTCACCACCAACCGACACCTATGGCTACACCTTC
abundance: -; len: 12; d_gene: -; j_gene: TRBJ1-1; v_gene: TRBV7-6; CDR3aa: CASSGGNTEAFF; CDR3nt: TGTGCCAGCAGCGGCGGGAACACTGAAGCTTTCTTT
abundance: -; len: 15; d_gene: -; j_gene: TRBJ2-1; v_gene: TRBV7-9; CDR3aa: CASSLYSDSYNEQFF; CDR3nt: TGTGCCAGCAGCTTATACAGCGACTCCTACAATGAGCAGTTCTTC
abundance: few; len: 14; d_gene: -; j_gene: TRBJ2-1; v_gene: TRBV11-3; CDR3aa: CASSLVGVYNEQFF; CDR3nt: TGTGCCAGCAGCTTAGTGGGTGTCTACAATGAGCAGTTCTTC
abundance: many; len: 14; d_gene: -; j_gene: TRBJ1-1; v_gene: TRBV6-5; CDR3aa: CASRDPNKNTEAFF; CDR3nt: TGTGCCAGCAGGGATCCCAACAAGAACACTGAAGCTTTCTTT
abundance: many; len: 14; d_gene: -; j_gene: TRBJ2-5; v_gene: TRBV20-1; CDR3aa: CSASRGQVQETQYF; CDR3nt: TGCAGTGCTAGTAGGGGCCAGGTACAAGAGACCCAGTACTTC
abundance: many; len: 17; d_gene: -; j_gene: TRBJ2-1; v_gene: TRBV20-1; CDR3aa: CSARDYEGTPIGNEQFF; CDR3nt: TGCAGTGCTAGAGATTACGAGGGTACCCCAATAGGGAATGAGCAGTTCTTC
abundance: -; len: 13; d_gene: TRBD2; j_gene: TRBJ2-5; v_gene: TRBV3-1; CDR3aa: CASSILAEETQYF; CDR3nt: TGTGCCAGCAGCATCCTAGCGGAAGAGACCCAGTACTTC
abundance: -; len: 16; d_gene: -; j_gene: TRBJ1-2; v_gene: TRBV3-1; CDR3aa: CASSQDPRPVYYGYTF; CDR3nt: TGTGCCAGCAGCCAAGACCCCCGACCGGTCTACTATGGCTACACCTTC
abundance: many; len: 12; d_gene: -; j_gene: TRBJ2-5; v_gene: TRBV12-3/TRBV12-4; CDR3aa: CASSSLMETQYF; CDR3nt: TGTGCCAGCAGTTCATTGATGGAGACCCAGTACTTC
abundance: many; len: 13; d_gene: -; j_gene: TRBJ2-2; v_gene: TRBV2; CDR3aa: CASREQGAGELFF; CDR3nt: TGTGCCAGCAGAGAACAGGGAGCCGGGGAGCTGTTTTTT
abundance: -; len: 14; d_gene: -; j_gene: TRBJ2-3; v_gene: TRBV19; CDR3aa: CASSIWGSGDTQYF; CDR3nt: TGTGCCAGTAGTATATGGGGGAGTGGAGATACGCAGTATTTT
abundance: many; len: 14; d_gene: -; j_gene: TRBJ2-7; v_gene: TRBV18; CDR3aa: CASSSNRDGLTPCF; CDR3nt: TGTGCCAGCTCTTCCAACCGGGACGGTCTTACGCCCTGCTTC